These T cell receptor beta chains were read from a single sample in a study of OX40 agonist ivuxolimab in advanced cancers. Clones were read by immunoSEQ multiplex PCR, and TCRdb kept only the in-frame ones, dropping some. The profile shows 55,000 to 70,000 clones, just under 85% of them singletons. Sequences were derived from CD4+ or CD8+ T cells sorted from blood, sampled in a trial of the OX40 agonist ivuxolimab. These receptors were obtained from an adult with an advanced solid tumor such as melanoma, head and neck, liver or kidney cancer. Each CDR3 is given with its conserved first and last residue. A D gene is named only where the DNA matches it firmly. Some rows have no size entry. The others give once, few or many, or a class for an expanded clone.

D gene: TRBD2
CDR3 length: 15
V gene: TRBV4-3
J gene: TRBJ2-5
clone size: few
CDR3 protein: CASSPGTSGKETQYF
CDR3 DNA: TGCGCCAGCAGCCCCGGGACTAGCGGAAAAGAGACCCAGTACTTC

D gene: .
CDR3 length: 11
V gene: TRBV28
J gene: TRBJ1-2
clone size: .
CDR3 protein: CASSLRLGYTF
CDR3 DNA: TGTGCCAGCAGTTTACGGCTCGGCTACACCTTC

D gene: TRBD2
CDR3 length: 17
V gene: TRBV9
J gene: TRBJ2-3
clone size: .
CDR3 protein: CASSVGSSGTVTDTQYF
CDR3 DNA: TGTGCCAGCAGCGTAGGATCTAGCGGGACCGTCACAGATACGCAGTATTTT

D gene: .
CDR3 length: 17
V gene: TRBV11-3
J gene: TRBJ2-7
clone size: .
CDR3 protein: CASSLARAGTFPYEQYF
CDR3 DNA: TGTGCCAGCAGCTTAGCTAGGGCAGGGACTTTCCCCTACGAGCAGTACTTC

D gene: TRBD1
CDR3 length: 14
V gene: TRBV2
J gene: TRBJ2-3
clone size: .
CDR3 protein: CASRGDRGSDTQYF
CDR3 DNA: TGTGCCAGCAGGGGGGACAGGGGGTCAGATACGCAGTATTTT

D gene: .
CDR3 length: 15
V gene: TRBV7-2
J gene: TRBJ1-5
clone size: .
CDR3 protein: CASSFWGNSNQPQHF
CDR3 DNA: TGTGCCAGCAGCTTTTGGGGAAATAGCAATCAGCCCCAGCATTTT

D gene: TRBD2
CDR3 length: 14
V gene: TRBV6-6
J gene: TRBJ2-7
clone size: few
CDR3 protein: CASSPGTRGYEQYF
CDR3 DNA: TGTGCCAGCAGTCCCGGGACTAGAGGCTACGAGCAGTACTTC

D gene: .
CDR3 length: 13
V gene: TRBV11-3
J gene: TRBJ1-3
clone size: few
CDR3 protein: CASSLERQDTIYF
CDR3 DNA: TGTGCCAGCAGCTTAGAACGTCAGGACACCATATATTTT

D gene: .
CDR3 length: 16
V gene: TRBV7-9
J gene: TRBJ2-2
clone size: .
CDR3 protein: CASSLRMGLNTGELFF
CDR3 DNA: TGTGCCAGCAGCTTACGTATGGGGCTGAACACCGGGGAGCTGTTTTTT

D gene: .
CDR3 length: 15
V gene: TRBV13
J gene: TRBJ2-3
clone size: .
CDR3 protein: CASSLMGAGTDTQYF
CDR3 DNA: TGTGCCAGCAGCCTTATGGGAGCGGGCACAGATACGCAGTATTTT

D gene: .
CDR3 length: 13
V gene: TRBV11-3
J gene: TRBJ1-1
clone size: .
CDR3 protein: CASSFSRNTEAFF
CDR3 DNA: TGTGCCAGCAGCTTCTCGAGGAACACTGAAGCTTTCTTT

D gene: TRBD2
CDR3 length: 15
V gene: TRBV28
J gene: TRBJ2-3
clone size: .
CDR3 protein: CASSERERRTDTQYF
CDR3 DNA: TGTGCCAGCAGCGAGCGGGAGCGACGCACAGATACGCAGTATTTT

D gene: TRBD1
CDR3 length: 17
V gene: TRBV25-1
J gene: TRBJ2-5
clone size: .
CDR3 protein: CASSEYTGQGAGETQYF
CDR3 DNA: TGTGCCAGCAGTGAATATACAGGACAGGGGGCTGGAGAGACCCAGTACTTC

D gene: .
CDR3 length: 15
V gene: TRBV7-3
J gene: TRBJ1-1
clone size: .
CDR3 protein: CASSLNSGTNTEAFF
CDR3 DNA: TGTGCCAGCAGCTTAAACTCAGGGACCAACACTGAAGCTTTCTTT

D gene: .
CDR3 length: 13
V gene: TRBV5-1
J gene: TRBJ2-7
clone size: .
CDR3 protein: CASRDFTNYEQYF
CDR3 DNA: TGCGCCAGCCGGGACTTTACCAACTACGAGCAGTACTTC

D gene: .
CDR3 length: 11
V gene: TRBV28
J gene: TRBJ2-1
clone size: .
CDR3 protein: CASSYVNEQFF
CDR3 DNA: TGTGCCAGCAGCTATGTAAATGAGCAGTTCTTC